These T cell receptor beta chains were read from a single sample in a study of blood T cell repertoires in COVID-19. Measured with immunoSEQ multiplex PCR; TCRdb has only the in-frame clones, and not every one. This table has around 150,000 clones, around 79% appearing once. The sample comprised PBMCs or T cells enriched from blood (not recorded which). The receptors come from a woman aged 45-59 years who had recovered from COVID-19. The CDR3 runs from the conserved cysteine through the conserved F or W. Fields, in order: D gene, J gene, V gene, clone size, CDR3 DNA, CDR3 protein. A D gene is named only where the DNA matches it firmly. Part of the rows lack a size; the others show once, few, many or a class for expanded clones.

>.|TRBJ2-7|TRBV7-9|.
TGTGCCAGCAGCTTCGTGACAGGCCCAAGCTCCTACGAGCAGTACTTC
CASSFVTGPSSYEQYF
>.|TRBJ2-7|TRBV27|.
TGTGCCAGCCCCCAGGGCGCGTACTTC
CASPQGAYF
>.|TRBJ1-5|TRBV4-2|once
TGTGCCAGCAGCCAAGAGGCTAGCAATCAGCCCCAGCATTTT
CASSQEASNQPQHF
>.|TRBJ2-1|TRBV7-2|.
TGTGCCAGCAGCTTAAATTTTGTTTCAGCGTATCAGTTCTTC
CASSLNFVSAYQFF
>TRBD1|TRBJ2-1|TRBV5-3|.
TGTGCCAGAACCTGGCAGGGGGCCGATGAGCAGTTCTTC
CARTWQGADEQFF
>.|TRBJ1-5|TRBV5-6|.
TGTGCCAGCGGTTTAGAGAACAATCAGCCCCAGCATTTT
CASGLENNQPQHF
>TRBD1|TRBJ1-5|TRBV6-5|few
TGTGCCAGCAGGTGGACAGGGGATAGCAATCAGCCCCAGCATTTT
CASRWTGDSNQPQHF
>.|TRBJ2-2|TRBV27|.
TGTGCCAGCAGCGACACCGGGGAGCTGTTTTTT
CASSDTGELFF
>TRBD1|TRBJ1-2|TRBV3-1/TRBV3-2|.
TGTGCCAGCAGCCAAGGGGACAGGCCCGATGATGGCTACACCTTC
CASSQGDRPDDGYTF
>.|TRBJ2-2|TRBV18|.
TGTGCCAGCTCAGCTATCTCAACGAACACCGGGGAGCTGTTTTTT
CASSAISTNTGELFF
>TRBD1|TRBJ1-4|TRBV7-9|.
TGTGCCAGCAGGCCCGGGACAGGGGTTGAAAAACTGTTTTTT
CASRPGTGVEKLFF
>TRBD1|TRBJ1-4|TRBV19|few
TGTGCCAGTAGTACCCCGGGACAGGGGTTGGTAAAACTGTTTTTT
CASSTPGQGLVKLFF
>.|TRBJ2-7|TRBV13|.
TGTGCCAGCAGCTCTCGCACAGGATCTGTTTACGAGCAGTACTTC
CASSSRTGSVYEQYF
>.|TRBJ1-1|TRBV5-1|.
TGCGCCAGCAGCTCCATGGGGGGAACTGAAGCTTTCTTT
CASSSMGGTEAFF
>TRBD1|TRBJ2-3|TRBV11-3|few
TGTGCCAGCAGCGCCTCACAGGGGGCAACAGATACGCAGTATTTT
CASSASQGATDTQYF
>TRBD1|TRBJ1-5|TRBV5-5|.
TGTGCCAGCAGCTCACAGGGGATACAGCCCCAGCATTTT
CASSSQGIQPQHF
>TRBD2|TRBJ2-5|TRBV19|.
TGTGCCAGTAGTATCCTAAGCGGGGGAGAGACCCAGTACTTC
CASSILSGGETQYF
>.|TRBJ2-3|TRBV2|many
TGTGCCAGCGGAAGGACAAATACGCAGTATTTT
CASGRTNTQYF
>TRBD1|TRBJ2-1|TRBV9|.
TGTGCCAGCAGCGTGGGACAGGTTGTGGATGAGCAGTTCTTC
CASSVGQVVDEQFF
>TRBD2|TRBJ2-5|TRBV5-4|.
TGTGCCAGCAGCCTAGGGACTAGCGGGGTCCAAGAGACCCAGTACTTC
CASSLGTSGVQETQYF
>.|TRBJ2-7|TRBV6-5|.
TGTGCCAGCCGAGGAAAGACGGAAACCTACGAGCAGTACTTC
CASRGKTETYEQYF
>TRBD2|TRBJ2-1|TRBV11-2|.
TGTGCCAGCAGCTTAAATAGCGGGGGGGTCTATGAGCAGTTCTTC
CASSLNSGGVYEQFF
>.|TRBJ2-1|TRBV9|.
TGTGCCAGCAGCCCTTGGGCTTCCTACAATGAGCAGTTCTTC
CASSPWASYNEQFF